The entry below gives a single T cell receptor (beta chain) sequence along with its context. Its target antigen remains unknown. No base quality values were provided; no much bigger clone lies one nucleotide off. The library relied on 5' RACE. The data were produced on an Illumina MiSeq. During library preparation, unique molecular identifiers were attached to individual cDNA molecules so that TCRs could be counted in a quantitative, reproducible way. Per the authors' processing: Samples had a median of around 92,000 TCRs, with a range from roughly 23,224 to 700,000. V, J and CDR3 annotation of the TCR reads was carried out using the Decombinator software suite. For the PS versus PT1 abundance plots, all samples were subsampled to the same number of TCRs (28,000). Expanded TCRs were defined as absent before sensitization and observed at least eight times at the 2-week time point. TCRdb trimmed public reads at Q25 via fastp, called clones via MiXCR and kept in-frame beta chains. Each entry is one CDR3 protein sequence, shown with its most common DNA and genes. These V and J calls originate from TCRdb's pipeline instead of the authors' own analysis. The sample table holds tens of thousands of distinct CDR3 sequences, of which more than 7.5% were seen once. About 2.2% of the sample is taken by the ten largest.

The sample originates from a study of human T cells and chemical hapten exposure listed by TCRdb under 2021. About the study as a whole: Libraries were pooled for sequencing, and per-sample TCR yields varied mainly because of small differences in library volumes within the pool. Peripheral blood TCR repertoire changes were tracked in vivo in alopecia patients during primary and secondary sensitization to the hapten diphenylcyclopropenone (DPC). Each blood RNA sample was used to sequence both TCR alpha and TCR beta chains.

Total RNA was extracted from unfractionated whole blood that had been collected in Tempus Blood RNA tubes. About five healthy volunteers served as TCR sequencing controls and were bled at day 0, 2 weeks and 6 weeks. Germline trimming amounts to 4 bases on V and 6 bases on J, with 3 as the count of junction bases outside the gene matches. The germline V gene provides CDR1 ENHRY and CDR2 SYGVKD. The CDR3 goes from the cysteine to the phenylalanine over 12 residues. Only the CDR3 DNA is retained, 36 bases long and in frame from the first base. The study at large found these results: No change with DPC sensitization was found in the number of TCRs above 1 in 1000 frequency, and no evidence of global repertoire structure alterations was found. Repeated subsampling changed both the strength of the expansion versus patch-test correlation and the threshold at which that correlation became significant.

Here the chain combines TRBV10-3 and TRBJ2-7; 7 bases in the middle match TRBD1. The clonotype was recovered from a male donor in good health. The CDR3 sequence is CAISVPGGEQYF. The DNA is as follows: TGTGCCATCAGTGTTCCAGGGGGCGAGCAGTACTTC.